Below are 10 T cell receptor beta chains sequenced from a single sample in a study of cytomegalovirus exposure and HLA in healthy donors. PCR used 60 Vbeta primers and 13 Jbeta primers. Clones were sequenced by immunoSEQ multiplex PCR, and TCRdb holds only the in-frame ones, with some missing. The sample has 250,000 or so clones, roughly 84% seen once; the top ten hold roughly 1.3%. The material sequenced was PBMCs. The source is a human donor in good health.

This chain connects TRBV7-6 to TRBJ2-7, with D possibly TRBD1 on 6 matching bases. The CDR3 is 15 residues long. Trimming removed 4 bases from V and 2 bases from J, with 15 bases in between. CDR1 SGHVS and CDR2 FNYEAQ come from the germline V gene. The CDR3 DNA follows: TGTGCCAGCAGCTCTCAGGACAGCTTAACCTACGAGCAGTACTTC. It encodes CASSSQDSLTYEQYF.

Turning to this clone: One end of the junction fails to match germline, which may point to a read error. This chain uses TRBV5-1 with TRBJ2-1; TRBD2 agrees at 10 bases. This CDR3 spans 15 amino acids. Per the germline V gene, CDR1 is SGHRS and CDR2 is YFSETQ. CDR3 loop: CASTLELAGVGEQFF. The CDR3 bases are TGCGCCAGCACCTTGGAGCTAGCGGGAGTAGGTGAGCAGTTCTTC.

The chain has TRBV29-1 and TRBJ1-1, with D perhaps TRBD1 (5 bases). Germline lookup yields CDR1 SQVTM and CDR2 ANQGSEA. V was cut by 1 base and J by 0 bases, with 6 bases left in between. The CDR3 runs 13 residues. This chain's CDR3 is CSVEGQMNTEAFF. In DNA form, the CDR3 reads TGCAGCGTTGAAGGACAGATGAACACTGAAGCTTTCTTT.

The chain is built from TRBV7-9 and TRBJ2-6, with D unclear. The V and J ends lost 5 bases and 2 bases respectively, with 10 bases between them. This CDR3 has 15 residues. Germline V gene sequence: CDR1 SEHNR, CDR2 FQNEAQ (reference sequence). The CDR3 reads CASSPSGPGANVLTF. The CDR3, as DNA: TGTGCCAGCAGCCCCTCTGGGCCTGGGGCCAACGTCCTGACTTTC. Combining the CDR3 with reference TRBV7-9 and TRBJ2-6 gives the whole variable domain DTGVSQNPRHKITKRGQNVTFRCDPISEHNRLYWYRQTLGQGPEFLTYFQNEAQLEKSRLLSDRFSAERPKGSFSTLEIQRTEQGDSAMYLCASSPSGPGANVLTFGAGSRLTVL.

V gene TRBV7-8 combines with J gene TRBJ2-1, with D possibly matching TRBD2 (5 bases). This CDR3 comprises 15 residues. Trimming cost V 5 bases and J 8 bases, with 19 bases left between them. Germline lookup yields CDR1 SGHVS and CDR2 FQNEAQ. CDR3 nucleotide sequence: TGTGCCAGCAGCCCGAGCGGACGCCCTATCCATGAGCAGTTCTTC. As protein: CASSPSGRPIHEQFF.

This sequence joins TRBV14 and TRBJ1-2, with unresolved D. In germline, CDR1 is SGHDN, CDR2 FVKESK. V lost 3 bases to trimming and J lost 8 bases, with 10 bases between them. The CDR3 contains 12 residues. CDR3 DNA sequence: TGTGCCAGCAGCCAGTACATCGGGGGCTACACCTTC. Translating gives CASSQYIGGYTF.

This clone was observed a single time. The V and J genes are TRBV5-3 and TRBJ1-5; D gene unclear. TRBV5-3 is given ORF status, its function remaining uncertain. The CDR3 contains 14 residues. The V and J ends lost 0 bases and 7 bases respectively, with 11 bases between them. CDR3 nucleotides: TGTGCCAGAAGCTTGGGGCACCATTACCAGCCCCAGCATTTT. This encodes CARSLGHHYQPQHF.

The V call is TRBV9, the J call TRBJ1-1; a possible D gene is TRBD1 (5 bases). Trimming pared 0 bases from V and 3 bases from J, leaving 12 bases between. The CDR3 spans 15 residues. CDR1 and CDR2 (germline): SGDLS, YYNGEE. The CDR3 coding sequence is TGTGCCAGCAGCGTAGACGGGGGAAGAGACACTGAAGCTTTCTTT. Its protein is CASSVDGGRDTEAFF.

This clone was picked up one time. This chain connects TRBV19 to TRBJ1-1; D might be TRBD1 (6 bases). Trimming stripped 5 bases from V and 4 bases from J, with 14 bases between. The CDR3 consists of 14 residues. The germline CDR1 and CDR2 sequences are LNHDA and SQIVND (reference sequence). CDR3 region: CASSPGVSGTEAFF. The CDR3 bases are TGTGCCAGTAGTCCAGGGGTCTCGGGCACTGAAGCTTTCTTT.

This chain uses TRBV30 with TRBJ2-5; 9 nucleotides agree with TRBD2. V shed 8 bases and J 4 bases; nucleotides not matched to a gene: 5. The CDR3 is 12 residues long. Germline loops: CDR1 GTSNPN, CDR2 SVGIG (reference sequence). CDR3 in DNA: TGTGCCAGAAGTAGCGGGAGAGAGACCCAGTACTTC. As protein: CARSSGRETQYF.